Each of the 19 T cell receptor beta chains below was sequenced from the same sample in a study of molecular identifiers for immune sequencing clone quantification. Each CDR3 protein gets one entry after TCRdb re-called the PCR reads with MiXCR. Altogether about 640,000 distinct CDR3 sequences are present, roughly 21% being singletons, with the ten largest covering approximately 0.9%. The sequencing input was naive CD8+ T cells from blood, with Jurkat cell RNA spiked in. Subset described: FACS-sorted CD8+CD4-CCR7+CD45RA+ naive T cells. The source of these receptors is a human donor in good health. Some libraries in this study had Jurkat cell RNA spiked in.

This clonotype was counted many times. The chain employs TRBV5-1 and TRBJ2-7; weak D call: TRBD1 (8 bases). Trimming stripped 0 bases from V and 0 bases from J, with 13 bases between. The CDR3 is 16 residues long. The germline V gene encodes CDR1 SGHRS and CDR2 YFSETQ. The CDR3 is CASSLGEGQVSYEQYF. The CDR3 DNA reads TGCGCCAGCAGCTTGGGGGAGGGACAGGTCTCCTACGAGCAGTACTTC.

With respect to this clonotype: Its ends do not fully match the called genes, so a read error is possible. CDR3 nucleotide sequence: TGTACCAGCAGCCTGGGCAGAGGCAATCAGCCCCAGCATTTT. It translates to CTSSLGRGNQPQHF. The chain recombines TRBV5-6 with TRBJ1-5; D call uncertain. The germline V gene has CDR1 SGHDT and CDR2 YYEEEE. CDR3 length equals 14 residues. Using reference TRBV5-6 and TRBJ1-5 for the parts outside the CDR3, the full variable domain is DAGVTQSPTHLIKTRGQQVTLRCSPKSGHDTVSWYQQALGQGPQFIFQYYEEEERQRGNFPDRFSGHQFPNYSSELNVNALLLGDSALYLCTSSLGRGNQPQHFGDGTRLSIL.

On this clonotype itself: A much larger clone lies a single base off, so this may be a read error. Lacking the conserved final phenylalanine or tryptophan, this CDR3 likely reflects a read error. DNA for the CDR3: TGTGCCAGCAAGTCTTTTGGTAGCGGGAGTGGGGTAACCCACGAGCAGTACTCC. Translated, it gives CASKSFGSGSGVTHEQYS. The rearrangement links TRBV13 to TRBJ2-7; 9 nucleotides align to TRBD2. J was trimmed by 5 bases and V by 7 bases; bases with no gene match: 21. Germline CDR1 and CDR2: PRHDT and FYEKMQ (reference sequence). The CDR3 consists of 18 residues.

The rearrangement links TRBV11-2 to TRBJ2-1; TRBD2 agrees at 9 bases. This CDR3 region has 15 residues. Germline V gene data show CDR1 as SGHAT and CDR2 as FQNNGV. Losses at the gene ends were 5 bases for V and 4 bases for J; bases not matched to a gene: 6. Here the CDR3 DNA reads TGTGCCAGCAGCATCCTAGCGGGGAGTTACAATGAGCAGTTCTTC. Translated, it gives CASSILAGSYNEQFF.

In its sample, this clonotype was seen once. The V and J genes are TRBV14 and TRBJ2-4, with a tentative D call TRBD2 (5 bases). The length of the CDR3 is 13 residues. CDR1 is SGHDN and CDR2 is FVKESK in the germline V gene. The V end lost 4 bases, the J end lost 15 bases, and 19 bases lay between the germline ends. The CDR3 spells CASSPGMPESLYF. The DNA for the CDR3 is TGTGCCAGCAGCCCCGGGATGCCAGAGAGTCTGTACTTC.

The sample holds many counts of this clonotype. J is TRBJ1-1 and V is TRBV6-5; D remains unclear. The length of the CDR3 is 13 residues. Per germline, CDR1 MNHEY and CDR2 SVGAGI. Trimming pared 0 bases from V and 1 base from J, leaving 3 bases between. This CDR3 reads CASSYSSNTEAFF. CDR3 in DNA: TGTGCCAGCAGTTACTCCTCGAACACTGAAGCTTTCTTT.

This clonotype was seen at least ten times. The chain links TRBV7-9 to TRBJ1-1; D unresolved. The germline CDR1 and CDR2 sequences are SEHNR and FQNEAQ (reference sequence). This CDR3 comprises 14 residues. Trimming took 4 bases from V and 7 from J, leaving 16 bases between them. In DNA, the CDR3 is TGTGCCAGCAGCTCTCCCGTGGCCAGAGGTGAAGCTTTCTTT. Its translation: CASSSPVARGEAFF.

To note about this clonotype: At one of its ends the junction is not consistent with the germline gene, which may arise from a read error. This chain connects TRBV30 to TRBJ1-1; D might be TRBD1 (6 bases). In germline, CDR1 is GTSNPN, CDR2 SVGIG (reference sequence). The CDR3 length is 13 residues. The CDR3 reads CAWSVGAGDEALF. The DNA of the CDR3 is TGTGCCTGGAGTGTAGGGGCAGGGGATGAAGCTCTCTTT.

This clonotype occurred a few times. The rearrangement joins TRBV27 to TRBJ2-5, with D uncertain. The CDR3 covers 16 residues. Trimming removed 2 bases from V and 1 base from J, with 14 bases in between. Per the germline V gene, CDR1 is MNHEY and CDR2 is SMNVEV (reference sequence). In nucleotides, the CDR3 is TGTGCCAGCAGTTTAACCAACGGGCCCATCCAAGAGACCCAGTACTTC. This translates into CASSLTNGPIQETQYF.

This chain links TRBV3-1 with TRBJ2-7, with D perhaps matching TRBD2 (5 bases). V lost 2 bases and J 6 bases, leaving 11 bases between the germline ends. This CDR3 is 13 amino acids long. CDR1 is LGHDT, CDR2 YNNKEL, per germline (reference sequence). CDR3 in DNA: TGTGCCAGCAGCCAATTGGGAGTTTCCGAGCAGTACTTC. Its translation is CASSQLGVSEQYF.

This clonotype was detected many times. The rearrangement uses TRBV11-3 and TRBJ1-1; D is uncertain. The CDR3 spans 13 residues. Between the trimmed V and J ends, which lost 3 bases and 5 bases, there was a span of 10 bases. In germline, CDR1 is SGHNT, CDR2 YENEEA. Here the CDR3 DNA reads TGTGCCAGCAGCTTCTCTCCGCAGACTGAAGCTTTCTTT. Its translation is CASSFSPQTEAFF.

A note on this clonotype: Possible read error: a much larger clone is one base away. The chain has TRBV12-3 or TRBV12-4 and TRBJ1-5; 8 nucleotides align to TRBD1. The V and J ends lost 8 bases and 2 bases, in that order; junction bases with no gene match: 11. This CDR3 contains 16 residues. For the CDR3, the DNA is TGTGCCAGCGGCATAACAGGGGGGGATGGCAATCAGCCCCAGCATTTT. It codes for CASGITGGDGNQPQHF.

This clonotype was counted only a few times. V and J are TRBV6-5 and TRBJ1-2; 10 positions match TRBD1. Unmatched junction bases numbered 8, after V lost 8 bases and J lost 2 bases. The CDR3 contains 15 residues. Germline V lookup: CDR1 MNHEY, CDR2 SVGAGI. The CDR3 nucleotides read TGTGCCAGCTGGGAAGCGGGACAGGGGAACTATGGCTACACCTTC. It yields the protein CASWEAGQGNYGYTF.

This clonotype was counted at least ten times. The DNA for the CDR3 is TGTGCCAGCAGAGTAACAGGTTTGGGGACCACTGAAGCTTTCTTT. The encoded protein is CASRVTGLGTTEAFF. This chain connects TRBV28 to TRBJ1-1, with D possibly being TRBD1 (5 bases). V was clipped by 6 bases and J by 4 bases, with 18 bases between them. Germline V gene data show CDR1 as MDHEN and CDR2 as SYDVKM. The CDR3 is made up of 15 amino acids.

This clonotype was seen many times. The chain links TRBV15 to TRBJ2-5, with TRBD2 as a possible D gene (5 bases). The germline CDR1 and CDR2 sequences are LNHNV and YYDKDF (reference sequence). V lost 0 bases and J 2 bases, leaving 10 bases between the germline ends. CDR3 length: 15 amino acids. DNA for the CDR3: TGTGCCACCAGCAGAGAGAGGACTCCGCAAGAGACCCAGTACTTC. Protein: CATSRERTPQETQYF.

This clonotype was picked up many times. V and J are TRBV4-3 and TRBJ2-1, with D perhaps TRBD2 (6 bases). V lost 0 bases and J lost 4, with 13 bases in between. Per germline, CDR1 LGHNA and CDR2 YSLEER. CDR3 length: 16 amino acids. CDR3 sequence: CASSQDKEGAYNEQFF. In DNA form, the CDR3 reads TGCGCCAGCAGCCAAGATAAGGAGGGCGCTTACAATGAGCAGTTCTTC.

About this clonotype: A single base separates this from a much larger clone, so it may be a read error. V gene TRBV27 combines with J gene TRBJ2-7; D ambiguous. The CDR3 contains 15 residues. Germline V gene data show CDR1 as MNHEY and CDR2 as SMNVEV (reference sequence). The CDR3, as DNA: TGTGCCGGCAGTTTCCCCGGTAGTGGGCTTTACGAGCAGTACTTC. Encoded protein: CAGSFPGSGLYEQYF.

As to this clonotype: Because it lacks the conserved phenylalanine or tryptophan at the end, this CDR3 is likely a read error. This rearrangement joins TRBV29-1 to TRBJ2-7, with D tentatively TRBD1 (6 bases). The CDR3 is 11 amino acids. The germline V and J ends were trimmed by 7 bases and 1 base, with 8 bases remaining between them. The V gene's germline CDR1 is SQVTM and CDR2 ANQGSEA. The CDR3 DNA sequence: TGCAGCGGTGGGACATCCTACGAGCAGTACTCC. As protein: CSGGTSYEQYS.

This clonotype was observed a handful of times. The CDR3 reads CASSYRDRYYEQYF. The DNA of the CDR3 is TGTGCCAGCAGTTACCGGGACAGGTACTACGAGCAGTACTTC. This chain connects TRBV6-5 to TRBJ2-7, with TRBD1 matching over 8 bases. CDR1 and CDR2 from the germline V gene are MNHEY and SVGAGI. This CDR3 has 14 amino acids. The V gene end was trimmed by 2 bases and the J gene end by 3 bases; junction bases not matched to a gene: 3.